This T cell receptor (beta chain) was sequenced for a study of T-cell reconstitution after alpha-beta-depleted transplantation in children. General observations from the study: Newly produced T cells mostly accounted for T-cell counts and diversity one year post-transplant.

During its preparation, the TCRbeta library received unique molecular identifiers. TCRdb independently ran MiXCR on the PCR reads; one entry per CDR3 protein. The sample shows approximately 630,000 distinct CDR3 sequences, over 10% of them seen only once. This clonotype came up many times. Its cognate antigen is unknown. The junction had 3 bases not matched to a gene; V was cut back by 4 bases and J by 0 bases. Germline V gene data show CDR1 as DFQATT and CDR2 as SNEGSKA (reference sequence). This CDR3 region has 14 residues. The receptor was isolated from a girl aged 2-9 years with congenital amegakaryocytic thrombocytopenia, due to receive a stem cell transplant. The chain employs TRBV20-1 and TRBJ2-7; 10 bases are a match to TRBD2. Sequenced here: PBMCs, sampled before TCRalphabeta/CD19-depleted stem cell transplant. This CDR3 is CSATLAGSSYEQYF. In nucleotides, the CDR3 is TGCAGTGCTACACTAGCGGGGAGCTCCTACGAGCAGTACTTC.